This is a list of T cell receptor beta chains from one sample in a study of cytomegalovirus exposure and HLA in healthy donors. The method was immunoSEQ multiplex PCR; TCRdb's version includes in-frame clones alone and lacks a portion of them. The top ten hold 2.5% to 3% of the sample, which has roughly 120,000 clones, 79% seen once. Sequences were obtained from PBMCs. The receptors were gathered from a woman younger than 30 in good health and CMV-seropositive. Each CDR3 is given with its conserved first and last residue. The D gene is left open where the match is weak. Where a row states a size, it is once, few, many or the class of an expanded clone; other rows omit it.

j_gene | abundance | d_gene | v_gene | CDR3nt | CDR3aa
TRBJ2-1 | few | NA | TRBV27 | TGTGCCAGCAGTTTATACACGGGAGCCGAGAATGAGCAGTTCTTC | CASSLYTGAENEQFF
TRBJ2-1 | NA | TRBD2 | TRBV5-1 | TGCGCCAGCAGCCCCGGACTAGTCGGGAATGAGCAGTTCTTC | CASSPGLVGNEQFF
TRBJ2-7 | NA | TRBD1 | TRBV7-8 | TGTGCCAGCAGCTTAGCGTGGCAGGGGGCTACCTACGAGCAGTACTTC | CASSLAWQGATYEQYF
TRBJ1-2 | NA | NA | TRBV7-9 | TGTGCCAGCAGCAAAGATTTCAGCGAGTTCGATAGGGGCTACACCTTC | CASSKDFSEFDRGYTF
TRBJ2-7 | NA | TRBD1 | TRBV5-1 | TGCGCCAGCAGCTCCGGGACAGGGGGCGAGCAGTACTTC | CASSSGTGGEQYF
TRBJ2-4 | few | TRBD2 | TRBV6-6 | TGTGCCAGCAGTCCGCCACTAGCGGTAGCCAAAAACATTCAGTACTTC | CASSPPLAVAKNIQYF
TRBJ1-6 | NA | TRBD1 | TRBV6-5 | TGTGCCAGCAGGCCCACAGGGGGTTCACCCCTCCACTTT | CASRPTGGSPLHF
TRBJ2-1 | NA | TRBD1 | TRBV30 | TGTGCCTGGCAGGGGGCCAATGAGCAGTTCTTC | CAWQGANEQFF
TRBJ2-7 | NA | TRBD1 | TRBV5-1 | TGCGCCAGCAGCTTGGCCGGGACAGGGGACTACGAGCAGTACTTC | CASSLAGTGDYEQYF
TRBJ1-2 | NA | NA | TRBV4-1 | TGCGCCACTTGGGGTGGGGGCCAGAACTATGGCTACACCTTC | CATWGGGQNYGYTF
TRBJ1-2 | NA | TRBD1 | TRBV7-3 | TGTGCCAGCAGCTGGGGACAGGGTGGGGGCTACACCTTC | CASSWGQGGGYTF
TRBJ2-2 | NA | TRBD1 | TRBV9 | TGTGCCAGCAGCACACGTCGGACAGGGGTTCAGACCGGGGAGCTGTTTTTT | CASSTRRTGVQTGELFF
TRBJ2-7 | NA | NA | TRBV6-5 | TGTGCCAGCAGCGACCGGGACAAGGCCTACGAGCAGTACTTC | CASSDRDKAYEQYF
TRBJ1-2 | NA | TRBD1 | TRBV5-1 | TGCGCCAGCAGCTACGACAGGGTTAGCTATGGCTACACCTTC | CASSYDRVSYGYTF
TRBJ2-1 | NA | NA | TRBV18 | TGTGCCAGCTCAGTCGGGCAGGGGGGTACGAATGAGCAGTTCTTC | CASSVGQGGTNEQFF
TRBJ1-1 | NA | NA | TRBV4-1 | TGCGCCAGCAGCCAAGAAGAGGGCAGGGAAGCTTTCTTT | CASSQEEGREAFF
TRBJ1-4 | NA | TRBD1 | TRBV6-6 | TGTGCCAGCAGTGGGGGGACAGGAGTGAGAAAACTGTTTTTT | CASSGGTGVRKLFF
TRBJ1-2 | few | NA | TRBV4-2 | TGTGCCAGCAGCCAAGATATAGATGGCTACACCTTC | CASSQDIDGYTF
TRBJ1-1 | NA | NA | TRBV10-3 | TGTGCCATCAGTGACAGAAACACTGAAGCTTTCTTT | CAISDRNTEAFF
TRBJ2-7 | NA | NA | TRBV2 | TGTGCCAGCAGCGACACTTACGAGCAGTACTTC | CASSDTYEQYF
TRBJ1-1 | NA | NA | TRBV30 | TGTGCCTGGAGTGTCCACTACACTGAAGCTTTCTTT | CAWSVHYTEAFF
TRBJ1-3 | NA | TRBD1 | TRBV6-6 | TGTGCCAGCAGCCGCCTGGGACAGGCTGGAAACACCATATATTTT | CASSRLGQAGNTIYF
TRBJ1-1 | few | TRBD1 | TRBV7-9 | TGTGCCAGCAGCCAGGGGGATAGCACTGAAGCTTTCTTT | CASSQGDSTEAFF
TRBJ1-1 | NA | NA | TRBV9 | TGTGCCAGCAGGCGGGGAGGGGTCGACACTGAAGCTTTCTTT | CASRRGGVDTEAFF
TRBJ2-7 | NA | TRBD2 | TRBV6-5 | TGTGCCAGCAGTTCGACTAGCGGGAGTAGGTACGAGCAGTACTTC | CASSSTSGSRYEQYF
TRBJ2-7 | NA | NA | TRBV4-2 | TGTGCCAGCAGCCGGGGGGACAGTACCAGCTCCTACGAGCAGTACTTC | CASSRGDSTSSYEQYF
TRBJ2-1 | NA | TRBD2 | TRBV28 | TGTGCCAGCAGTTTAGGACTAGCGGGGGGCAATGAGCAGTTCTTC | CASSLGLAGGNEQFF
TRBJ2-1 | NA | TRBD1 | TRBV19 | TGTGCCAGTAGTTTGGGACAGGGGGCTTACAATGAGCAGTTCTTC | CASSLGQGAYNEQFF
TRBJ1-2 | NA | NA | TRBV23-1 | TGCGCCAGCAGTCAATCCCTTATTCGACAATCGCTCTATGGCTACACCTTC | CASSQSLIRQSLYGYTF
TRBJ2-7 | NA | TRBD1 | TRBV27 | TGTGCCAGCAGTCGACAGGGGGTCGGATACGAGCAGTACTTC | CASSRQGVGYEQYF
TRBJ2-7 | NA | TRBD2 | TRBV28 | TGTGCCAGCAGTCGGGCGGGAGAGTTCTCCTACGAGCAGTACTTC | CASSRAGEFSYEQYF
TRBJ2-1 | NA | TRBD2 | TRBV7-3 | TGTGCCAGCAGCCGCGGGACTAGCGGTTACAATGAGCAGTTCTTC | CASSRGTSGYNEQFF
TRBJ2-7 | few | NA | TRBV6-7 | TGTGCCAGCAGTTACGCACACAGGGAAAACGAGCAGTACTTC | CASSYAHRENEQYF
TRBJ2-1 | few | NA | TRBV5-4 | TGTGCCAGCAGCTCTGGGGGAGCGGGCCCCAATGAGCAGTTCTTC | CASSSGGAGPNEQFF
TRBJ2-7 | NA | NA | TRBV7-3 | TGTGCCAGCAGCTTAACGGGAGGGGGCGAGCAGTACTTC | CASSLTGGGEQYF
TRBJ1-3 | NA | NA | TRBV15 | TGTGCCACCAGCAGACAGGGGTCTGGAAACACCATATATTTT | CATSRQGSGNTIYF
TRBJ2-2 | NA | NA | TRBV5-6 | TGTGCCAGCAGCTTGGGAGCGGGGAACACCGGGGAGCTGTTTTTT | CASSLGAGNTGELFF
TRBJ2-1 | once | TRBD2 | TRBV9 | TGTGCCAGCAGCGTAGAGGGACCGAGCGGGAGTCCCTACAATGAGCAGTTCTTC | CASSVEGPSGSPYNEQFF
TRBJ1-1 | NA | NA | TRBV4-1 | TGCGCCAGCAGCCATGGACCGAGGGGGTTGGGCACTGAAGCTTTCTTT | CASSHGPRGLGTEAFF
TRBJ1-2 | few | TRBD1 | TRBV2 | TGTGCCAGCAGTGCCTTCATCGGGCCAGGGGGGGGCTACACCTTC | CASSAFIGPGGGYTF